These 27 T cell receptor beta chains were sequenced from one sample in a study of blood T cell repertoires in COVID-19. Repertoires were generated with immunoSEQ multiplex PCR, while TCRdb's copy carries only in-frame clones and drops some. The sample yields 350,000 or so clones, more than 70% seen once. The sequenced sample was peripheral blood. All receptors derive from a woman aged 60-70 years with COVID-19, enrolled during active disease.

This rearrangement joins TRBV5-1 to TRBJ1-1; 8 bases fit TRBD1. CDR3 length: 16 residues. V gave up 0 bases and J gave up 2 bases; unmatched junction bases: 6. CDR1 and CDR2 from the germline V gene are SGHRS and YFSETQ. CDR3 sequence reads: CASSLEQGAYNTEAFF. The CDR3 DNA is TGCGCCAGCAGCTTGGAGCAGGGGGCATATAACACTGAAGCTTTCTTT. The whole variable domain, filled in from reference TRBV5-1 and TRBJ1-1, reads KAGVTQTPRYLIKTRGQQVTLSCSPISGHRSVSWYQQTPGQGLQFLFEYFSETQRNKGNFPGRFSGRQFSNSRSEMNVSTLELGDSALYLCASSLEQGAYNTEAFFGQGTRLTVV.

This chain connects TRBV19 to TRBJ1-1; 9 bases match TRBD1. Per the germline V gene, CDR1 is LNHDA and CDR2 is SQIVND (reference sequence). After removal of 3 bases from V and 1 base from J, the junction contained 9 bases not matched to a gene. The CDR3 extends over 17 amino acids. The CDR3 reads CASSIPQGARGNTEAFF. In DNA form, the CDR3 reads TGTGCCAGTAGTATCCCACAGGGGGCGCGGGGGAACACTGAAGCTTTCTTT.

The rearrangement joins TRBV28 to TRBJ1-2; tentatively, D is TRBD1 (5 bases). CDR3 length equals 14 residues. Trimming took off 2 bases at V and 4 bases at J, with 11 bases between the two ends. Germline CDR1 is MDHEN and CDR2 is SYDVKM. The CDR3 sequence: CASSLLGGIYGYTF. The CDR3 DNA reads as TGTGCCAGCAGTTTACTTGGGGGGATCTATGGCTACACCTTC.

V usage is TRBV5-6 and J usage is TRBJ1-5, with D uncertain. Trimming stripped 4 bases from V and 6 bases from J, with 14 bases between. The CDR3 loop spans 14 amino acids. The germline V gene has CDR1 SGHDT and CDR2 YYEEEE. CDR3 sequence: CASSTGGRVQPQHF. The CDR3 DNA reads TGTGCCAGCAGCACCGGAGGGCGAGTTCAGCCCCAGCATTTT. Complete variable domain (other parts from reference TRBV5-6 and TRBJ1-5): DAGVTQSPTHLIKTRGQQVTLRCSPKSGHDTVSWYQQALGQGPQFIFQYYEEEERQRGNFPDRFSGHQFPNYSSELNVNALLLGDSALYLCASSTGGRVQPQHFGDGTRLSIL.

The chain couples TRBV7-8 to TRBJ1-5; 7 bases map to TRBD1. This CDR3 spans 13 amino acids. V shed 5 bases, J shed 6 bases, and the junction held 4 bases outside the gene matches. Germline V lookup: CDR1 SGHVS, CDR2 FQNEAQ. The CDR3 loop reads CASSPDRVQPQHF. The CDR3 nucleotides read TGTGCCAGCAGCCCAGACAGGGTTCAGCCCCAGCATTTT. The complete variable domain, with remaining parts taken from reference TRBV7-8 and TRBJ1-5, reads GAGVSQSPRYKVAKRGQDVALRCDPISGHVSLFWYQQALGQGPEFLTYFQNEAQLDKSGLPSDRFFAERPEGSVSTLKIQRTQQEDSAVYLCASSPDRVQPQHFGDGTRLSIL.

The chain is built from TRBV27 and TRBJ1-5; 11 bases line up with TRBD1. The CDR3 length is 14 residues. The J segment lost 6 bases and the V segment lost 5 bases, leaving 3 bases of the junction unmatched. The germline gives CDR1 MNHEY, CDR2 SMNVEV (reference sequence). In DNA form, the CDR3 reads TGTGCCAGCAGTCGGGGACAGGGGGTTCAGCCCCAGCATTTT. Encoded protein: CASSRGQGVQPQHF.

Notes on this clone: Different DNA sequences within this sample yield the same CDR3. The CDR3 sequence: CASSQTRGTEAFF. CDR3 DNA: TGTGCCAGCAGTCAAACCAGGGGCACTGAAGCTTTCTTT. V is TRBV3-1 (or the pseudogene TRBV3-2) and J is TRBJ1-1; D perhaps matches TRBD1 (6 bases). The germline CDR1 and CDR2 sequences are LGHDT and YNNKEL (reference sequence). V lost 6 bases, J lost 4 bases, and 12 bases lay in between. This CDR3 has 13 amino acids.

The gene calls are TRBV6-5 and TRBJ2-7; D may be TRBD2 (5 bases). Trimming left V 0 bases short and J 7 bases short, with 10 bases between. The CDR3 is 13 residues long. Germline CDR1 is MNHEY and CDR2 is SVGAGI. The CDR3 loop reads CASSYSRTGEQYF. CDR3 DNA sequence: TGTGCCAGCAGTTACTCGAGGACTGGGGAGCAGTACTTC.

This chain uses TRBV6-1 with TRBJ1-6; no reliable D call. Germline CDR1 is MNHNS and CDR2 is SASEGT. Trimming removed 4 bases from V and 6 bases from J, with 16 bases in between. This CDR3 spans 16 amino acids. CDR3 in DNA: TGTGCCAGCAGTGCTAGGGAGAGGTATGGTAATTCACCCCTCCACTTT. Residues: CASSARERYGNSPLHF.

This clone was seen only once. The chain uses TRBV7-9 and TRBJ2-2; TRBD2 might be the D (5 bases). CDR1 and CDR2 from the germline V gene are SEHNR and FQNEAQ (reference sequence). Trimming pared 6 bases from V and 1 base from J, leaving 9 bases between. This CDR3 spans 14 amino acids. CDR3 residues: CASREGRNTGELFF. CDR3 nucleotides: TGTGCCAGCAGAGAGGGCCGGAACACCGGGGAGCTGTTTTTT. Combining the CDR3 with reference TRBV7-9 and TRBJ2-2 gives the whole variable domain DTGVSQNPRHKITKRGQNVTFRCDPISEHNRLYWYRQTLGQGPEFLTYFQNEAQLEKSRLLSDRFSAERPKGSFSTLEIQRTEQGDSAMYLCASREGRNTGELFFGEGSRLTVL.

This clone was detected a few times. This CDR3 reads CASSPSGSTYATNEKLFF. In DNA, the CDR3 is TGTGCCAGCTCACCATCTGGTAGCACCTACGCAACTAATGAAAAACTGTTTTTT. The chain links TRBV18 to TRBJ1-4; D uncertain. V was pared by 2 bases and J by 0 bases, with 16 bases between. The CDR3 covers 18 residues. Germline loops: CDR1 KGHSH, CDR2 LQKENI.

J is TRBJ1-2 and V is TRBV6-6; D remains ambiguous. The CDR3 is made up of 15 amino acids. V lost 2 bases and J lost 1, with 11 bases in between. CDR1 is MNHNY and CDR2 is SVGAGI in the germline V gene (reference sequence). As DNA, the CDR3 is TGTGCCAGCAGTTACAGGCGGGAGGGTAACTATGGCTACACCTTC. Amino acids: CASSYRREGNYGYTF.

This clone has just a few counts. At the DNA level, this CDR3 is encoded by other sequences in the same sample as well. The chain employs TRBV9 and TRBJ1-2; D is unresolved. This CDR3 spans 13 amino acids. The germline V and J ends were trimmed by 0 bases and 4 bases, with 7 bases remaining between them. The germline V gene encodes CDR1 SGDLS and CDR2 YYNGEE. As DNA, the CDR3 is TGTGCCAGCAGCGTAGGTGGCGGCTATGGCTACACCTTC. Translated, it gives CASSVGGGYGYTF. Full variable domain (rest looked up from reference TRBV9 and TRBJ1-2): DSGVTQTPKHLITATGQRVTLRCSPRSGDLSVYWYQQSLDQGLQFLIQYYNGEERAKGNILERFSAQQFPDLHSELNLSSLELGDSALYFCASSVGGGYGYTFGSGTRLTVV.

The CDR3 is CASSLDGIGFTYGYTF. CDR3 coding DNA: TGTGCCAGCAGTTTAGACGGGATAGGATTCACCTATGGCTACACCTTC. The chain recombines TRBV27 with TRBJ1-2; no reliable D call. Germline V gene data show CDR1 as MNHEY and CDR2 as SMNVEV (reference sequence). The CDR3 loop spans 16 amino acids. The V and J ends lost 2 bases and 4 bases respectively, with 17 bases between them.

The chain couples TRBV6-5 to TRBJ1-1; D is unclear. The CDR3 is 15 amino acids. Germline values: CDR1 MNHEY, CDR2 SVGAGI. V was cut by 6 bases and J by 0 bases, with 14 bases left in between. CDR3 nucleotides: TGTGCCAGCAGCAAACGCGGCCACATGAACACTGAAGCTTTCTTT. Its translation is CASSKRGHMNTEAFF.

The V and J genes are TRBV10-3 and TRBJ1-2, with 7 positions matching TRBD1. With 10 bases clipped from V and 7 bases from J, the junction kept 12 bases outside the gene matches. This CDR3 has 13 amino acids. Germline CDR1 is ENHRY and CDR2 is SYGVKD. The CDR3 here is CATASGGKFGYTF. CDR3 nucleotides: TGTGCCACGGCATCAGGGGGAAAGTTTGGCTACACCTTC.

The V gene is TRBV7-9, the J gene TRBJ2-7; D unresolved. CDR1 is SEHNR and CDR2 is FQNEAQ in the germline V gene (reference sequence). V lost 0 bases and J 2 bases, leaving 8 bases between the germline ends. This CDR3 spans 14 amino acids. This CDR3 reads CASSLAGSTYEQYF. CDR3 coding DNA: TGTGCCAGCAGCTTAGCGGGTAGCACCTACGAGCAGTACTTC. Drawing the rest from reference TRBV7-9 and TRBJ2-7, the complete variable domain is DTGVSQNPRHKITKRGQNVTFRCDPISEHNRLYWYRQTLGQGPEFLTYFQNEAQLEKSRLLSDRFSAERPKGSFSTLEIQRTEQGDSAMYLCASSLAGSTYEQYFGPGTRLTVT.

The rearrangement uses TRBV2 and TRBJ1-1; the match to TRBD1 covers 8 bases. Germline trimming cut 8 bases from V and 3 bases from J; bases unmatched to any gene: 11. Germline V gene lookup returns CDR1 SNHLY and CDR2 FYNNEI. CDR3 size: 15 residues. CDR3 coding DNA: TGTGCCAGCGGACCCAGACAGGGGTGGGACACTGAAGCTTTCTTT. This translates into CASGPRQGWDTEAFF.

This chain connects TRBV28 to TRBJ1-6; D is perhaps TRBD1 (6 bases). The V and J ends lost 6 bases and 0 bases respectively, with 9 bases between them. CDR3 length: 15 residues. CDR1 is MDHEN and CDR2 is SYDVKM in the germline V gene. The CDR3 loop is CASRVGGSYNSPLHF. Written as DNA, the CDR3 is TGTGCCAGCAGGGTAGGGGGCTCCTATAATTCACCCCTCCACTTT. Using reference TRBV28 and TRBJ1-6 for the parts outside the CDR3, the full variable domain is DVKVTQSSRYLVKRTGEKVFLECVQDMDHENMFWYRQDPGLGLRLIYFSYDVKMKEKGDIPEGYSVSREKKERFSLILESASTNQTSMYLCASRVGGSYNSPLHFGNGTRLTVT.

The rearrangement uses TRBV3-1 (or the pseudogene TRBV3-2) and TRBJ1-2, with D possibly TRBD1 on 5 matching bases. The CDR3 sequence is 11 residues long. Trimming removed 5 bases from V and 8 bases from J, with 9 bases in between. Looked up from germline, CDR1 is LGHDT and CDR2 is YNNKEL (reference sequence). As DNA, the CDR3 is TGTGCCAGCAGCTACGGGGGAGGCTACACCTTC. Translated: CASSYGGGYTF.

The chain carries TRBV19 and TRBJ1-1; tentatively, D is TRBD1 (5 bases). V dropped 3 bases and J dropped 0 bases, with 8 bases sitting between them. The CDR3 has 14 amino acids. Germline CDR1 is LNHDA and CDR2 is SQIVND (reference sequence). CDR3 in amino acids: CASSIGGVNTEAFF. In DNA, the CDR3 is TGTGCCAGTAGTATCGGGGGTGTGAACACTGAAGCTTTCTTT.

The chain recombines TRBV7-8 with TRBJ2-3, with D maybe TRBD1 (5 bases). Germline assignment: CDR1 SGHVS and CDR2 FQNEAQ. The CDR3 is 16 residues long. Trimming removed 2 bases from V and 2 bases from J, with 14 bases in between. The CDR3 sequence: CASSLLDRGSTDTQYF. The DNA for the CDR3 is TGTGCCAGCAGCTTATTAGACAGAGGCTCCACAGATACGCAGTATTTT.

This clone was seen a single time. The rearrangement uses TRBV7-3 and TRBJ2-1; possible D gene TRBD2, 7 bases. The germline CDR1 and CDR2 sequences are SGHTA and FQGTGA. The V gene lost 0 bases and the J gene lost 6 bases, with 9 bases spanning the gap. This CDR3 has 14 amino acids. Here the CDR3 reads CASSLTGGRNEQFF. The CDR3 bases are TGTGCCAGCAGCTTAACGGGGGGGCGCAATGAGCAGTTCTTC. Together with reference TRBV7-3 and TRBJ2-1, the CDR3 gives the full variable domain: GAGVSQTPSNKVTEKGKYVELRCDPISGHTALYWYRQSLGQGPEFLIYFQGTGAADDSGLPNDRFFAVRPEGSVSTLKIQRTERGDSAVYLCASSLTGGRNEQFFGPGTRLTVL.

The chain uses TRBV19 and TRBJ1-2; the match to TRBD1 covers 12 bases. Germline CDR1 and CDR2: LNHDA and SQIVND (reference sequence). The CDR3 contains 17 residues. V shed 3 bases and J 7 bases; nucleotides not matched to a gene: 12. The CDR3 spells CASSMGTPGQGASGYTF. CDR3 DNA: TGTGCCAGTAGTATGGGGACTCCGGGACAGGGGGCCAGTGGCTACACCTTC.

The chain recombines TRBV19 with TRBJ1-5, with TRBD1 identical over 9 bases. Germline V gives CDR1 LNHDA, CDR2 SQIVND (reference sequence). Trimming at V came to 8 bases and at J to 6 bases, leaving 8 bases not matched to a gene. The CDR3 covers 14 residues. The CDR3 coding sequence is TGTGCCAGTGGAGACAGGGGGATCAGTCAGCCCCAGCATTTT. This encodes CASGDRGISQPQHF.

The chain joins TRBV15 to TRBJ1-2; D remains ambiguous. V shed 0 bases and J shed 5 bases, with 13 bases lying between them. There are 15 residues in the CDR3. Germline CDR1 is LNHNV and CDR2 is YYDKDF (reference sequence). CDR3 DNA: TGTGCCACCAGCAGAGATTGGGTGGGCCTATATGGCTACACCTTC. Translated, it gives CATSRDWVGLYGYTF.

The rearrangement uses TRBV4-1 and TRBJ1-4; TRBD1 agrees at 7 bases. V trimming: 6 bases; J trimming: 4 bases; junction bases outside the gene matches: 5. This CDR3 contains 14 residues. Germline V CDR1 and CDR2: MGHRA, YSYEKL. In DNA form, the CDR3 reads TGCGCCAGCAGTACAGGGGCCCTTAATGAAAAACTGTTTTTT. Translation: CASSTGALNEKLFF.